Listed here are 3 T cell receptor beta chains from one sample, sequenced in a study of cytomegalovirus exposure and HLA in healthy donors. PCR used 60 Vbeta primers and 13 Jbeta primers. Profiling relied on immunoSEQ multiplex PCR, and the TCRdb table lists in-frame clones only, not all of them. The sample lists about 260,000 clones, around 66% occurring once. Sequencing input: PBMCs. The receptors were sampled from a female donor in good health and CMV-seronegative.

The rearrangement links TRBV5-6 to TRBJ2-1; 7 bases are shared with TRBD2. Germline V gene sequence: CDR1 SGHDT, CDR2 YYEEEE. V trimming: 5 bases; J trimming: 1 base; junction bases outside the gene matches: 6. The CDR3 runs 15 residues. In DNA form, the CDR3 reads TGTGCCAGCAGGACGGGACTATGGTCCTACAATGAGCAGTTCTTC. Amino acids: CASRTGLWSYNEQFF.

The chain employs TRBV4-1 and TRBJ2-3; D ambiguous. The CDR3 loop spans 16 amino acids. Germline V gives CDR1 MGHRA, CDR2 YSYEKL. Trimming left V 2 bases short and J 1 base short, with 13 bases between. CDR3 protein: CASSQPVRGGTDTQYF. CDR3 DNA: TGCGCCAGCAGCCAACCTGTCCGTGGAGGCACAGATACGCAGTATTTT.

J is TRBJ2-1 and V is TRBV19; D not certain. Germline V gene data show CDR1 as LNHDA and CDR2 as SQIVND (reference sequence). Trimming pared 3 bases from V and 4 bases from J, leaving 7 bases between. The CDR3 spans 13 residues. The CDR3 is CASSIPPYNEQFF. The CDR3 DNA follows: TGTGCCAGTAGTATCCCCCCATACAATGAGCAGTTCTTC.